A single T cell receptor beta chain is shown here with its context. Its target is unknown. V shed 0 bases and J shed 3 bases, with 8 bases lying between them. The CDR3 is made up of 14 amino acids. The germline V gene encodes CDR1 SEHNR and CDR2 FQNEAQ (reference sequence). TCRdb reanalysed the 5' RACE reads using MiXCR and keeps one entry per CDR3 protein. The table records approximately 190,000 distinct CDR3 sequences, roughly 15% of them present only once. The data were obtained in a study of identical twins. Overall study findings and caveats: Invariant MAIT and iNKT cells are populations that could partly confound zero-insertion analyses. Beta out-of-frame twin sharing showed a weaker excess.

Separately, the same data were catalogued under a study of T cells expressing NK-cell markers. This second report adds: In the group of eight sequenced donors, seven were HCMV-seropositive and one was seronegative. The study found dominant NKG2C+ clonotypes at roughly 1.0-7.5% of CD8+ T cells in about 6 donors.

The clonotype comes from a young woman in good health. The rearrangement joins TRBV7-9 to TRBJ1-1, with D possibly being TRBD1 (5 bases). Sequences were obtained from CD8+ T cells sorted from blood. In DNA, the CDR3 is TGTGCCAGCAGCTTAGCCCAAGGGGACACTGAAGCTTTCTTT. It yields the protein CASSLAQGDTEAFF.